Listed below are T cell receptor beta chains from one sample, sequenced in a study of T cell responses to AZD1222 COVID-19 vaccine. Using immunoSEQ multiplex PCR, the repertoire was profiled, and TCRdb retains in-frame clones only, with some absent. This sample carries tens of thousands of clones, 89% of them seen once, and the ten largest clones take about a tenth. Sequencing was performed on peripheral blood, taken 28 days after the second AZD1222 dose. The source is an adult who received the AZD1222 COVID-19 vaccine. CDR3s include the opening cysteine and the closing phenylalanine or tryptophan. D genes are given only for firm matches. Where a row states a size, it is once, few, many or the class of an expanded clone; other rows omit it.

NA	TRBJ1-5	TRBV19	NA	CASSSPGSNQPQHF	TGTGCCAGTAGTTCCCCGGGTAGCAATCAGCCCCAGCATTTT
NA	TRBJ2-3	TRBV9	TRBD1	CASSVGGRGRADTQYF	TGTGCCAGCAGCGTAGGGGGCAGGGGGCGCGCAGATACGCAGTATTTT
NA	TRBJ2-7	TRBV2	TRBD1	CASSRTGVGEQYF	TGTGCCAGCAGTAGGACAGGGGTAGGCGAGCAGTACTTC
medium-sized	TRBJ2-2	TRBV4-3	NA	CASSPLMDSFTGELFF	TGCGCCAGCAGTCCCCTCATGGACAGCTTCACCGGGGAGCTGTTTTTT
NA	TRBJ2-1	TRBV11-2	TRBD2	CASSSRTSSYNEQFF	TGTGCCAGCAGCTCCCGGACTAGCTCCTACAATGAGCAGTTCTTC
NA	TRBJ2-3	TRBV7-9	NA	CASSYGGPTDTQYF	TGTGCCAGCAGCTACGGCGGCCCCACAGATACGCAGTATTTT
once	TRBJ2-6	TRBV6-5	NA	CASSYSTTAGANVLTF	TGTGCCAGCAGTTACTCGACTACAGCCGGGGCCAACGTCCTGACTTTC
NA	TRBJ1-1	TRBV5-1	NA	CASSLRAGANTEAFF	TGCGCCAGCAGCTTGCGTGCGGGGGCGAACACTGAAGCTTTCTTT
few	TRBJ2-2	TRBV4-1	NA	CASSQGTDNTGELFF	TGCGCCAGCAGCCAAGGGACAGACAACACCGGGGAGCTGTTTTTT
NA	TRBJ1-1	TRBV14	NA	CASSPPLGPNTEAFF	TGTGCCAGCAGCCCCCCGCTGGGGCCGAACACTGAAGCTTTCTTT
NA	TRBJ2-3	TRBV7-2	NA	CASSRGGGRWADTQYF	TGTGCCAGCAGCCGTGGGGGGGGCCGATGGGCAGATACGCAGTATTTT
NA	TRBJ1-1	TRBV19	TRBD1	CASRGDRATEAFF	TGTGCCAGTAGGGGGGACAGGGCAACTGAAGCTTTCTTT
NA	TRBJ2-7	TRBV29-1	NA	CSVEAGPYEQYF	TGCAGCGTTGAGGCAGGGCCCTACGAGCAGTACTTC
once	TRBJ1-2	TRBV4-3	NA	CASSQDQGLDGYTF	TGCGCCAGCAGCCAAGATCAGGGGTTGGATGGCTACACCTTC
NA	TRBJ2-1	TRBV7-9	NA	CASSRASAEQFF	TGTGCCAGCAGCCGCGCCTCCGCTGAGCAGTTCTTC
NA	TRBJ1-5	TRBV11-2	NA	CASSLGGSGNQPQHF	TGTGCCAGCAGCTTGGGAGGGTCAGGGAATCAGCCCCAGCATTTT